This T cell receptor beta chain is drawn from a study of beta chain features in type 1 diabetes. Since all of the isolated RNA was reverse transcribed, expressed TCRB transcripts were what got sequenced. TCRdb's copy holds only in-frame clones and misses some; the assay was immunoSEQ multiplex PCR. The profile shows about 160,000 clones, about 63% of them singletons. Regarding this clone: What it binds is not known.

V was pared by 4 bases and J by 2 bases, with 18 bases between. The V gene's germline CDR1 is LGHNA and CDR2 YSLEER. This CDR3 comprises 16 residues. Study results and caveats: HLA effects on TCRB rearrangement stayed unresolved here. Highly expressing activated T cells could be over-counted with a cDNA template. Fewer junction insertions and more nucleotide deletions appeared in type 1 diabetes patients. For Type 1 diabetes patients, all four CD4+ subsets carried TCRB CDR3s that were moderately but significantly shorter.

The TCR comes from a man aged 25-45 years with type 1 diabetes. This sequence joins TRBV4-3 and TRBJ2-7, with TRBD1 as a possible D gene (5 bases). The sequencing sample was made of naive CD4+ T cells from blood. The CDR3 DNA reads as TGCGCCAGCAGCCTCTCCGACAGTCCTTATGCCTACGAGCAGTACTTC. Translating gives CASSLSDSPYAYEQYF.